Sequencing of this T cell receptor (beta chain) was carried out in a study of T cell responses to AZD1222 COVID-19 vaccine. A remark on this clone: Its target is not known.

V shed 4 bases, J shed 1 base, and the junction held 12 bases outside the gene matches. The CDR3 has 20 amino acids. Germline values: CDR1 MNHEY, CDR2 SMNVEV (reference sequence). TCRdb's copy holds only in-frame clones and misses some; the assay was immunoSEQ multiplex PCR. The data show approximately 97,000 clones, around 82% seen once. Study outcomes and limitations: The study found Spike-specific TCR breadth and depth rose after two AZD1222 doses. Among those given AZD1222, only five or six were seropositive at baseline.

The rearrangement uses TRBV27 and TRBJ2-1, with 14 bases matching TRBD2. The origin of this receptor is an adult in good health. This specimen was peripheral blood, taken on day 0 of AZD1222 vaccination. In DNA form, the CDR3 reads TGTGCCAGCAGTTACAGTCCCGGGACTAGCGGGAGAACATCCTACAATGAGCAGTTCTTC. Protein sequence: CASSYSPGTSGRTSYNEQFF.